Reported below is one TCR beta chain. The CDR3 is 15 residues long. With V trimmed by 4 bases and J by 7 bases, 10 bases remained unmatched. The V gene's germline CDR1 is SNHLY and CDR2 FYNNEI. This entry belongs to a study of T cell clones after liver transplantation. TCRdb's copy holds only in-frame clones and misses some; the assay was immunoSEQ multiplex PCR. The sample shows 25,000 to 35,000 clones, about 95% of them seen only once. The chain couples TRBV2 to TRBJ2-1, with 7 positions matching TRBD2. This sample comprised CD8+ T cells from blood, obtained 12 months after liver transplant. The source is a human patient who received a liver transplant. The graft donor may have contributed some T cells. The DNA of the CDR3 is TGTGCCAGCAGTGCGATGTGGACTAGACGTAATGAGCAGTTCTTC. Encoded protein: CASSAMWTRRNEQFF.